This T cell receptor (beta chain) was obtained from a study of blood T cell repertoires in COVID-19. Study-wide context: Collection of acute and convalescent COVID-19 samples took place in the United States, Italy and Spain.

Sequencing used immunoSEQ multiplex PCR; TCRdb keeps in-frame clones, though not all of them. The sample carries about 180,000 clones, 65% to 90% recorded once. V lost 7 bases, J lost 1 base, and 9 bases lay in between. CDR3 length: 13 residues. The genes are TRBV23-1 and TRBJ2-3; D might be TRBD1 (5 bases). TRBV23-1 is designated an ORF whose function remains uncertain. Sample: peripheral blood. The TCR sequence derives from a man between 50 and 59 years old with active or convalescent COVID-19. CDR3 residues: CASTDSRTDTQYF. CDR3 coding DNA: TGCGCCAGCACTGACAGCCGCACAGATACGCAGTATTTT.